This passage covers 20 T cell receptor beta chains from one sample sequenced in a study of T-cell reconstitution after alpha-beta-depleted transplantation in children. TCRbeta library preparation incorporated unique molecular identifiers. Using its own MiXCR run on the PCR reads, TCRdb lists one record per CDR3 protein. This sample has 230,000 or so distinct CDR3 sequences; 12% occur once, and the top ten carry approximately 2.4%. Sequenced material: PBMCs from the stem cell graft donor, taken from the stem cell graft. The receptors were sampled from a human donor who donated a stem cell graft to a child with acute lymphoblastic leukemia.

This clonotype was observed many times. The chain employs TRBV28 and TRBJ2-7; maybe TRBD1 (6 bases). CDR3 length: 15 amino acids. Germline CDR1 is MDHEN and CDR2 is SYDVKM. V dropped 6 bases and J dropped 2 bases, with 17 bases sitting between them. Written as DNA, the CDR3 is TGTGCCAGCAGCCGCCAGGGATCAGGGGCCTACGAGCAGTACTTC. It codes for CASSRQGSGAYEQYF. The variable domain in full, with the rest retrieved from reference TRBV28 and TRBJ2-7, is DVKVTQSSRYLVKRTGEKVFLECVQDMDHENMFWYRQDPGLGLRLIYFSYDVKMKEKGDIPEGYSVSREKKERFSLILESASTNQTSMYLCASSRQGSGAYEQYFGPGTRLTVT.

This clonotype showed up just a few times. The chain couples TRBV25-1 to TRBJ2-5; D gene uncertain. Trimming took off 5 bases at V and 5 bases at J, with 9 bases between the two ends. This CDR3 is built from 12 residues. Germline V gene sequence: CDR1 MGHDK, CDR2 SYGVNS. The CDR3 DNA follows: TGTGCCAGCAGTTCAAGCATGGAGACCCAGTACTTC. This sequence encodes CASSSSMETQYF.

The chain has TRBV30 and TRBJ1-4; D ambiguous. CDR1 GTSNPN and CDR2 SVGIG come from the germline V gene (reference sequence). The V end lost 0 bases, the J end lost 4 bases, and 6 bases lay between the germline ends. The CDR3 sequence is 13 residues long. The CDR3: CAWSVDVNEKLFF. CDR3 DNA sequence: TGTGCCTGGAGTGTGGACGTTAATGAAAAACTGTTTTTT.

This clonotype was recorded many times. V gene TRBV27 combines with J gene TRBJ1-2; TRBD1 agrees at 7 bases. Germline V gene sequence: CDR1 MNHEY, CDR2 SMNVEV (reference sequence). Trimming at V came to 2 bases and at J to 4 bases, leaving 4 bases not matched to a gene. The CDR3 has 14 amino acids. Here the CDR3 reads CASSLQGDSYGYTF. The CDR3 region has the DNA TGTGCCAGCAGTTTACAGGGGGATAGCTATGGCTACACCTTC.

This clonotype was observed many times. The V gene is TRBV7-9, the J gene TRBJ1-2; D might be TRBD1 (5 bases). CDR1 is SEHNR and CDR2 is FQNEAQ in the germline V gene (reference sequence). The V and J ends lost 8 bases and 7 bases respectively, with 17 bases between them. This CDR3 region has 13 residues. For the CDR3, the DNA is TGTGCCAGCGGGGACGGCGCCGGGAGTGGCTACACCTTC. As protein: CASGDGAGSGYTF.

This clonotype was recorded at least ten times. The rearrangement links TRBV4-3 to TRBJ2-7; either TRBD1 or TRBD2 may supply D (5 bases each). Trimming removed 0 bases at V and 3 bases at J, with 15 bases between. This CDR3 spans 16 amino acids. Germline-derived CDR1 and CDR2 are LGHNA and YSLEER. As DNA, the CDR3 is TGCGCCAGCAGCCAAGATAGCGCCAGGGACCTCTACGAGCAGTACTTC. Amino acids: CASSQDSARDLYEQYF.

This clonotype showed up many times. The chain couples TRBV7-2 to TRBJ2-5; D remains unclear. Germline loops: CDR1 SGHTA, CDR2 FQGNSA. The CDR3 length is 13 residues. Trimming cost V 3 bases and J 3 bases, with 8 bases left between them. CDR3 protein: CASSFLGKETQYF. The DNA for the CDR3 is TGTGCCAGCAGCTTTTTGGGGAAAGAGACCCAGTACTTC.

This clonotype appeared many times. The CDR3: CASSPGSTGNYEQYF. The CDR3 DNA is TGTGCCAGCTCACCTGGTTCGACGGGAAACTACGAGCAGTACTTC. The rearrangement links TRBV18 to TRBJ2-7, with D possibly matching TRBD2 (5 bases). Germline V CDR1 and CDR2: KGHSH, LQKENI. The CDR3 spans 15 residues. Trimming took 3 bases from V and 3 from J, leaving 15 bases between them.

V usage is TRBV5-4 and J usage is TRBJ1-4, with D maybe TRBD1 (6 bases). Deletions cut 0 bases from V and 8 bases from J, with 11 bases between. Germline CDR1 and CDR2: SGHNT and YYREEE (reference sequence). The CDR3 sequence is 14 residues long. The CDR3 here is CASSLEPGVEKLFF. The CDR3, as DNA: TGTGCCAGCAGCTTGGAACCAGGGGTAGAAAAACTGTTTTTT.

The sample holds many counts of this clonotype. This sequence joins TRBV5-6 and TRBJ1-2, with D possibly TRBD1 on 5 matching bases. Germline loops: CDR1 SGHDT, CDR2 YYEEEE. The CDR3 consists of 13 residues. V lost 2 bases and J 7 bases, leaving 12 bases between the germline ends. The CDR3: CASSFLGVSGYTF. CDR3 bases: TGTGCCAGCAGCTTTTTAGGGGTGTCTGGCTACACCTTC.

V and J are TRBV19 and TRBJ2-2, with D hard to call. CDR1 LNHDA and CDR2 SQIVND come from the germline V gene (reference sequence). This CDR3 is built from 16 residues. The V and J ends lost 1 base and 4 bases respectively, with 13 bases between them. The CDR3 protein is CASSIAVLISTGELFF. Here the CDR3 DNA reads TGTGCCAGTAGTATAGCAGTACTCATCTCCACCGGGGAGCTGTTTTTT.

This clonotype was counted ten times or more. The DNA for the CDR3 is TGCAGCGTTGAATCCCGGGGTAGGACAGATACGCAGTATTTT. Its protein product is CSVESRGRTDTQYF. This chain joins TRBV29-1 and TRBJ2-3; possible D gene TRBD2, 5 bases. V was clipped by 2 bases and J by 3 bases, with 12 bases between them. Germline V gives CDR1 SQVTM, CDR2 ANQGSEA. The CDR3 sequence is 14 residues long.

This clonotype has a count of ten or more. DNA of the CDR3: TGTGCCAGCACCGAAAAAGGACTAGCGGACAATGAGCAGTTCTTC. Its translation: CASTEKGLADNEQFF. The J gene is TRBJ2-1, the V gene TRBV7-9; 10 bases agree with TRBD2. V was pared by 7 bases and J by 5 bases, with 8 bases of the junction left unmatched. There are 15 residues in the CDR3. In germline, CDR1 is SEHNR, CDR2 FQNEAQ (reference sequence). The whole variable domain, filled in from reference TRBV7-9 and TRBJ2-1, reads DTGVSQNPRHKITKRGQNVTFRCDPISEHNRLYWYRQTLGQGPEFLTYFQNEAQLEKSRLLSDRFSAERPKGSFSTLEIQRTEQGDSAMYLCASTEKGLADNEQFFGPGTRLTVL.

This clonotype occurred many times. The rearrangement uses TRBV4-3 and TRBJ2-1, with 11 bases lining up with TRBD2. The trim removed 0 bases at V and 8 bases at J, leaving 9 bases unmatched. Germline lookup yields CDR1 LGHNA and CDR2 YSLEER. The CDR3 runs 17 residues. CDR3 in amino acids: CASSQDRPSGRSDEQFF. In DNA, the CDR3 is TGCGCCAGCAGCCAAGATAGGCCTAGCGGGAGGTCGGATGAGCAGTTCTTC.

This clonotype appeared many times. The rearrangement joins TRBV30 to TRBJ2-2; D tentatively fits TRBD1 or TRBD2 (5 bases each). Germline V gives CDR1 GTSNPN, CDR2 SVGIG (reference sequence). This CDR3 contains 11 residues. V shed 6 bases and J shed 7 bases, with 9 bases lying between them. For the CDR3, the DNA is TGTGCCTGCCCAGGGAGCGGGGAGCTGTTTTTT. Translation gives CACPGSGELFF.

The V and J genes are TRBV19 and TRBJ2-7, with a tentative D call TRBD1 (5 bases). Deletions cut 5 bases from V and 2 bases from J, with 13 bases between. The length of the CDR3 is 14 residues. Germline CDR1 LNHDA, CDR2 SQIVND (reference sequence). The CDR3 DNA follows: TGTGCCAGTAGTCCCGGGTGGGGCCCCTACGAGCAGTACTTC. Its protein product is CASSPGWGPYEQYF. The full variable domain, completed using reference TRBV19 and TRBJ2-7, is DGGITQSPKYLFRKEGQNVTLSCEQNLNHDAMYWYRQDPGQGLRLIYYSQIVNDFQKGDIAEGYSVSREKKESFPLTVTSAQKNPTAFYLCASSPGWGPYEQYFGPGTRLTVT.

This clonotype has at least ten counts. V gene TRBV20-1 combines with J gene TRBJ2-5; 9 nucleotides agree with TRBD2. This CDR3 is built from 14 residues. V lost 1 base and J lost 2; bases outside the gene matches: 2. CDR1 and CDR2 from the germline V gene are DFQATT and SNEGSKA (reference sequence). The CDR3 loop is CSARGGGDQETQYF. DNA of the CDR3: TGCAGTGCTAGAGGCGGGGGGGATCAAGAGACCCAGTACTTC.

This clonotype appeared many times. The chain has TRBV10-3 and TRBJ2-7; TRBD2 agrees at 8 bases. This CDR3 spans 15 amino acids. CDR1 is ENHRY, CDR2 SYGVKD, per germline. With 4 bases clipped from V and 1 base from J, the junction kept 6 bases outside the gene matches. The CDR3 bases are TGTGCCATCAGTGCGGGGGGGGCAGTTTCCTACGAGCAGTACTTC. Translating it yields CAISAGGAVSYEQYF.

This clonotype was picked up many times. The chain joins TRBV7-2 to TRBJ2-2; D gene unclear. V dropped 0 bases and J dropped 0 bases, with 14 bases sitting between them. Per germline, CDR1 SGHTA and CDR2 FQGNSA. The CDR3 is 18 residues long. CDR3 sequence reads: CASSLAILKPANTGELFF. The DNA for the CDR3 is TGTGCCAGCAGCTTAGCGATCTTGAAACCCGCGAACACCGGGGAGCTGTTTTTT.

This clonotype was counted many times. This chain links TRBV6-2 or TRBV6-3 with TRBJ1-2; a possible D gene is TRBD1 (5 bases). V dropped 0 bases and J dropped 0 bases, with 8 bases sitting between them. This CDR3 comprises 15 residues. Germline CDR1 is MNHEY and CDR2 is SVGEGT. The CDR3 spells CASSYSGGTNYGYTF. In DNA, the CDR3 is TGTGCCAGCAGTTACTCCGGGGGAACTAACTATGGCTACACCTTC.